Presented here are 29 T cell receptor beta chains from one specimen sequenced in a study of blood T cell repertoires in COVID-19. Clones were sequenced by immunoSEQ multiplex PCR, and TCRdb holds only the in-frame ones, with some missing. The table records about 230,000 clones, around four fifths of them present only once. Material for sequencing was peripheral blood. These receptors originate from a man aged 35 to 55 with active or convalescent COVID-19.

The chain has TRBV21-1 and TRBJ1-2; TRBD1 reflects the table's D call only, with no check against the DNA. TRBV21-1 is a pseudogene. The CDR3 is 15 amino acids. CDR3: CASSKVRGTIYGYTF. DNA of the CDR3: TGTGCCAGCAGCAAAGTTAGGGGAACTATCTATGGCTACACCTTC.

The chain joins TRBV19 to TRBJ2-6, with 8 nucleotides matching TRBD1. Germline trimming cut 1 base from V and 0 bases from J; bases unmatched to any gene: 2. Per germline, CDR1 LNHDA and CDR2 SQIVND (reference sequence). This CDR3 is 17 amino acids long. The CDR3 region is CASSIGGQVSGANVLTF. In DNA, the CDR3 is TGTGCCAGTAGTATAGGGGGACAGGTCTCTGGGGCCAACGTCCTGACTTTC.

The V gene is TRBV9, the J gene TRBJ2-1, with D possibly matching TRBD2 (6 bases). Looked up from germline, CDR1 is SGDLS and CDR2 is YYNGEE. Trimming shortened V by 2 bases and J by 5 bases, and 11 bases separated the two germline ends. This CDR3 is 14 amino acids long. CDR3 amino acids: CASSVQLADNEQFF. The CDR3 DNA reads TGTGCCAGCAGCGTCCAATTAGCGGACAATGAGCAGTTCTTC.

The rearrangement links TRBV30 to TRBJ2-3; D possibly corresponds to TRBD1 (5 bases). CDR3 length: 13 amino acids. In germline, CDR1 is GTSNPN, CDR2 SVGIG (reference sequence). Trimming took off 8 bases at V and 0 bases at J, with 12 bases between the two ends. The CDR3 DNA sequence: TGTGCCGGGAACAGGATAAGCACAGATACGCAGTATTTT. This gives the protein CAGNRISTDTQYF.

This chain uses TRBV7-9 with TRBJ1-2; D perhaps matches TRBD1 (5 bases). Germline V gene data show CDR1 as SEHNR and CDR2 as FQNEAQ (reference sequence). The V gene lost 2 bases and the J gene lost 4 bases, with 14 bases spanning the gap. The CDR3 consists of 15 residues. The CDR3 here is CASSLFRDSPYGYTF. CDR3 nucleotides: TGTGCCAGCAGCTTATTTAGGGACTCACCCTATGGCTACACCTTC.

The J gene is TRBJ2-5, the V gene TRBV5-1; 11 bases match TRBD2. Losses at the gene ends were 4 bases for V and 2 bases for J; bases not matched to a gene: 10. CDR1 is SGHRS and CDR2 is YFSETQ in the germline V gene. This CDR3 is 17 amino acids long. The CDR3 reads CASSLSGRVSWQETQYF. As DNA, the CDR3 is TGCGCCAGCAGCCTTAGCGGGAGGGTCTCGTGGCAAGAGACCCAGTACTTC. The variable domain in full, completed from reference TRBV5-1 and TRBJ2-5, reads KAGVTQTPRYLIKTRGQQVTLSCSPISGHRSVSWYQQTPGQGLQFLFEYFSETQRNKGNFPGRFSGRQFSNSRSEMNVSTLELGDSALYLCASSLSGRVSWQETQYFGPGTRLLVL.

This clone was recorded only once. The rearrangement uses TRBV19 and TRBJ1-1; no firm D call. V was cut by 4 bases and J by 2 bases, with 8 bases left in between. The germline gives CDR1 LNHDA, CDR2 SQIVND (reference sequence). The CDR3 extends over 13 amino acids. The CDR3 loop reads CASSREGNTEAFF. CDR3 nucleotide sequence: TGTGCCAGTAGTAGGGAGGGTAACACTGAAGCTTTCTTT.

The chain carries TRBV19 and TRBJ1-1; D gene uncertain. CDR1 and CDR2 from the germline V gene are LNHDA and SQIVND (reference sequence). Trimming stripped 1 base from V and 2 bases from J, with 11 bases between. This CDR3 comprises 15 residues. CDR3 sequence reads: CASSIVGGKNTEAFF. The DNA of the CDR3 is TGTGCCAGTAGTATAGTGGGAGGGAAAAACACTGAAGCTTTCTTT.

The chain links TRBV19 to TRBJ2-2, with 9 bases that match TRBD2. This CDR3 contains 16 residues. With 3 bases clipped from V and 4 bases from J, the junction kept 6 bases outside the gene matches. Germline lookup yields CDR1 LNHDA and CDR2 SQIVND (reference sequence). The CDR3 reads CASSMVAGAFTGELFF. For the CDR3, the DNA is TGTGCCAGTAGTATGGTAGCGGGAGCGTTCACCGGGGAGCTGTTTTTT.

CDR3 nucleotides: TGTGCCAGCAGTTTAATATTCGGAGGGGGCCTTGGTGAAAAACTGTTTTTT. It codes for CASSLIFGGGLGEKLFF. The rearrangement uses TRBV27 and TRBJ1-4; TRBD1 aligns across 7 bases. Germline trimming cut 2 bases from V and 7 bases from J; bases unmatched to any gene: 13. The CDR3 consists of 17 residues. CDR1 and CDR2 from the germline V gene are MNHEY and SMNVEV (reference sequence).

The chain joins TRBV18 to TRBJ1-5; D is possibly TRBD1 (6 bases). Germline V CDR1 and CDR2: KGHSH, LQKENI. The CDR3 is 15 residues long. V lost 5 bases and J 4 bases, leaving 15 bases between the germline ends. In DNA form, the CDR3 reads TGTGCCAGCTCAGCATCAGGGGTAAAGAATCAGCCCCAGCATTTT. As protein: CASSASGVKNQPQHF. Drawing the rest from reference TRBV18 and TRBJ1-5, the complete variable domain is NAGVMQNPRHLVRRRGQEARLRCSPMKGHSHVYWYRQLPEEGLKFMVYLQKENIIDESGMPKERFSAEFPKEGPSILRIQQVVRGDSAAYFCASSASGVKNQPQHFGDGTRLSIL.

The gene calls are TRBV5-1 and TRBJ2-7; 8 positions match TRBD1. V shed 5 bases, J shed 6 bases, and the junction held 13 bases outside the gene matches. Germline V gene data show CDR1 as SGHRS and CDR2 as YFSETQ. This CDR3 comprises 15 residues. CDR3 protein: CASRLGGQVYSEQYF. For the CDR3, the DNA is TGCGCCAGCAGATTAGGGGGACAGGTCTATTCCGAGCAGTACTTC.

This clone was detected a few times. The chain uses TRBV5-8 and TRBJ1-5; perhaps TRBD1 as D (5 bases). The CDR3 length is 14 residues. Germline V gene sequence: CDR1 SGHTS, CDR2 YDEGEE. Trimming stripped 5 bases from V and 3 bases from J, with 12 bases between. This chain's CDR3 is CASSLGPINQPQHF. As DNA, the CDR3 is TGTGCCAGCAGTCTGGGGCCTATCAATCAGCCCCAGCATTTT.

This clone was detected a few times. This chain joins TRBV3-1 (or the pseudogene TRBV3-2) and TRBJ2-1; 14 bases agree with TRBD2. V was clipped by 4 bases and J by 7 bases; unmatched bases: 9. The CDR3 covers 17 residues. In germline, CDR1 is LGHDT, CDR2 YNNKEL (reference sequence). Written as DNA, the CDR3 is TGTGCCAGCAGCCTAGATGCCGGGACTAGCGGGAGTAATGAGCAGTTCTTC. It specifies CASSLDAGTSGSNEQFF.

The chain carries TRBV20-1 and TRBJ1-1; D is unclear. There are 11 residues in the CDR3. The V end was cut by 6 bases, the J end by 9 bases, with 14 bases between. Germline assignment: CDR1 DFQATT and CDR2 SNEGSKA (reference sequence). CDR3 sequence reads: CSAPTAGKAFF. The DNA of the CDR3 is TGCAGTGCCCCAACCGCAGGAAAAGCTTTCTTT.

The CDR3 region has the DNA TGTGCCAGCAGCTTAGATGCGGGAGCATCCCACTACGAGCAGTACTTC. It yields the protein CASSLDAGASHYEQYF. This sequence joins TRBV11-3 and TRBJ2-7; TRBD2 agrees at 7 bases. Unmatched junction bases numbered 8, after V lost 0 bases and J lost 3 bases. CDR3 length: 16 residues. Germline V gene sequence: CDR1 SGHNT, CDR2 YENEEA.

The chain combines TRBV28 with TRBJ1-2; maybe TRBD1 (6 bases). Germline CDR1 MDHEN, CDR2 SYDVKM. V dropped 6 bases and J dropped 6 bases, with 11 bases sitting between them. This CDR3 region has 12 residues. Here the CDR3 DNA reads TGTGCCAGCAGCTCCGGACAGAATGGCTACACCTTC. Residues: CASSSGQNGYTF.

Concerning this clone: Other DNA sequences within the sample encode an identical CDR3. This sequence joins TRBV30 and TRBJ1-6; D ambiguous. The CDR3 is 14 amino acids. Trimming pared 2 bases from V and 7 bases from J, leaving 12 bases between. CDR1 GTSNPN and CDR2 SVGIG come from the germline V gene (reference sequence). CDR3 protein: CAWSRETENSPLHF. CDR3 DNA sequence: TGTGCCTGGAGTAGGGAGACGGAGAATTCACCCCTCCACTTT.

DNA for the CDR3: TGTGCCAGCAGCTGGAACGCAGGGGAAACAAGCACAGATACGCAGTATTTT. It is translated as CASSWNAGETSTDTQYF. The chain employs TRBV11-3 and TRBJ2-3; tentatively, D is TRBD1 (6 bases). Germline V lookup: CDR1 SGHNT, CDR2 YENEEA. The V gene lost 4 bases and the J gene lost 0 bases, with 17 bases spanning the gap. The CDR3 contains 17 residues.

This chain uses TRBV7-8 with TRBJ2-1, with 7 bases fitting TRBD2. Trimming removed 7 bases from V and 5 bases from J; junction bases left unmatched: 11. CDR1 and CDR2 from the germline V gene are SGHVS and FQNEAQ. There are 15 residues in the CDR3. CDR3 region: CASITRGEEHNEQFF. The DNA of the CDR3 is TGTGCCAGCATCACACGGGGGGAAGAGCACAATGAGCAGTTCTTC.

The J gene is TRBJ1-1, the V gene TRBV19; no reliable D call. The V and J ends lost 3 bases and 9 bases respectively, with 20 bases between them. The CDR3 runs to 15 residues. The germline CDR1 and CDR2 sequences are LNHDA and SQIVND (reference sequence). The CDR3 DNA follows: TGTGCCAGTAGTATTCTGGACTCCCGGCCCCCCCAAGCTTTCTTT. Its protein is CASSILDSRPPQAFF.

With regard to this clone: Other nucleotide sequences from this sample produce the same CDR3. The chain recombines TRBV6-5 with TRBJ1-1; 10 nucleotides align to TRBD1. J gave up 3 bases and V 0 bases, and 1 base lay outside the gene matches. The CDR3 has 15 residues. Germline V gives CDR1 MNHEY, CDR2 SVGAGI. CDR3 bases: TGTGCCAGCAGTTACTCGGGACAGGGGTACACTGAAGCTTTCTTT. Its translation is CASSYSGQGYTEAFF.

This chain connects TRBV14 to TRBJ2-5, with a tentative D call TRBD2 (6 bases). CDR1 is SGHDN, CDR2 FVKESK, per germline. The V end lost 4 bases, the J end lost 4 bases, and 13 bases lay between the germline ends. The CDR3 covers 14 residues. CDR3 nucleotides: TGTGCCAGCAGCCCCGGACTACCCATAGAGACCCAGTACTTC. As protein: CASSPGLPIETQYF.

In nucleotides, the CDR3 is TGTGCCAGCAGCTTAGAGTCTCCGGGACAGAGATTTGAAAAACTGTTTTTT. Protein product: CASSLESPGQRFEKLFF. V usage is TRBV5-4 and J usage is TRBJ1-4, with 7 bases fitting TRBD1. With V trimmed by 2 bases and J by 7 bases, 14 bases remained unmatched. In germline, CDR1 is SGHNT, CDR2 YYREEE (reference sequence). The CDR3 contains 17 residues.

The chain uses TRBV30 and TRBJ1-3, with a possible D match to TRBD1 (5 bases). The ends were cut back, 1 base at V and 0 bases at J, with 13 bases in the middle. The germline CDR1 and CDR2 sequences are GTSNPN and SVGIG (reference sequence). The CDR3 totals 16 residues. CDR3 nucleotides: TGTGCCTGGAGTGCCCAAACAGGCCGCTCTGGAAACACCATATATTTT. Its protein is CAWSAQTGRSGNTIYF.

This chain connects TRBV10-3 to TRBJ1-2, with D possibly matching TRBD1 (5 bases). This CDR3 spans 13 amino acids. Trimming removed 1 base from V and 4 bases from J, with 7 bases in between. The germline CDR1 and CDR2 sequences are ENHRY and SYGVKD. The CDR3 here is CAISELGAYGYTF. The CDR3, as DNA: TGTGCCATCAGTGAGTTAGGGGCCTATGGCTACACCTTC.

The chain couples TRBV30 to TRBJ2-3, with 8 bases lining up with TRBD2. CDR1 GTSNPN and CDR2 SVGIG come from the germline V gene (reference sequence). The CDR3 covers 16 residues. With 2 bases clipped from V and 5 bases from J, the junction kept 12 bases outside the gene matches. Written as DNA, the CDR3 is TGTGCCTGGAGTACGCTAGCGGGTGTTTCTGGAGATACGCAGTATTTT. Translating gives CAWSTLAGVSGDTQYF.

V usage is TRBV3-1 (or the pseudogene TRBV3-2) and J usage is TRBJ2-1, with a weak D call TRBD2 (6 bases). Trimming left V 4 bases short and J 5 bases short, with 15 bases between. The length of the CDR3 is 15 residues. Germline CDR1 is LGHDT and CDR2 is YNNKEL (reference sequence). CDR3 sequence (DNA): TGTGCCAGCAGCCGATGGGCTAGCGAGAACAATGAGCAGTTCTTC. Translated: CASSRWASENNEQFF.

The chain has TRBV3-1 (or the pseudogene TRBV3-2) and TRBJ2-7, with 16 positions matching TRBD2. CDR3 size: 19 residues. J was trimmed by 6 bases and V by 3 bases; bases with no gene match: 14. Germline CDR1 is LGHDT and CDR2 is YNNKEL (reference sequence). The DNA for the CDR3 is TGTGCCAGCAGCCATACGGTACCGGGACTAGCGGGAGGGCCTTTCGAGCAGTACTTC. It codes for CASSHTVPGLAGGPFEQYF.